This passage covers 20 T cell receptor beta chains from one sample sequenced in a study of CD8+ T cells in alopecia areata. Following RNA extraction, reverse transcription yielded cDNA that acted as the sequencing template. Clones were read by immunoSEQ multiplex PCR, and TCRdb kept only the in-frame ones, dropping some. In the table there are around 250,000 clones, around two thirds of which are singletons. Material: CD4+ T cells sorted from blood, obtained at week 0. All receptors come from a human donor with alopecia areata.

The chain couples TRBV11-2 to TRBJ2-7; D call uncertain. The CDR3 sequence is 11 residues long. V was trimmed by 5 bases and J by 7 bases, leaving 9 bases between them. Germline CDR1 reads SGHAT; CDR2 reads FQNNGV. The CDR3 protein is CASSASWEQYF. The DNA of the CDR3 is TGTGCCAGCAGCGCCTCCTGGGAGCAGTACTTC. The complete variable domain, with remaining parts taken from reference TRBV11-2 and TRBJ2-7, reads EAGVAQSPRYKIIEKRQSVAFWCNPISGHATLYWYQQILGQGPKLLIQFQNNGVVDDSQLPKDRFSAERLKGVDSTLKIQPAKLEDSAVYLCASSASWEQYFGPGTRLTVT.

This clone showed up just a few times. The chain combines TRBV9 with TRBJ2-1; D unclear. CDR1 is SGDLS and CDR2 is YYNGEE in the germline V gene. This CDR3 spans 14 amino acids. Trimming left V 0 bases short and J 0 bases short, with 4 bases between. The CDR3 spells CASSVAPSYNEQFF. The CDR3 nucleotides read TGTGCCAGCAGCGTAGCACCCTCCTACAATGAGCAGTTCTTC.

This sequence joins TRBV11-2 and TRBJ1-6, with no clear D. This CDR3 contains 14 residues. V was cut by 4 bases and J by 6 bases, with 10 bases left in between. Germline CDR1 SGHAT, CDR2 FQNNGV. CDR3 nucleotides: TGTGCCAGCAGCTCCCCAGCGAGTAATTCACCCCTCCACTTT. Protein: CASSSPASNSPLHF.

This clone showed up just a few times. V usage is TRBV29-1 and J usage is TRBJ1-2; 8 bases match TRBD1. Germline V lookup: CDR1 SQVTM, CDR2 ANQGSEA. This CDR3 is 15 amino acids long. Trimming at V came to 0 bases and at J to 1 base, leaving 4 bases not matched to a gene. The CDR3: CSVEDQGARNYGYTF. The CDR3 DNA follows: TGCAGCGTTGAAGACCAGGGGGCCCGTAACTATGGCTACACCTTC.

The chain carries TRBV19 and TRBJ2-2, with D tentatively TRBD1 or TRBD2 (5 bases each). CDR3 length equals 16 residues. V was pared by 5 bases and J by 2 bases, with 15 bases between. CDR1 LNHDA and CDR2 SQIVND come from the germline V gene (reference sequence). The CDR3 loop reads CASSGPGTANTGELFF. The CDR3 region has the DNA TGTGCCAGTAGTGGACCCGGGACGGCCAACACCGGGGAGCTGTTTTTT.

This clone was detected a few times. This chain uses TRBV5-1 with TRBJ2-3, with TRBD1 identical over 7 bases. This CDR3 has 16 residues. V gave up 2 bases and J gave up 1 base; unmatched junction bases: 7. Germline-derived CDR1 and CDR2 are SGHRS and YFSETQ. This CDR3 reads CASSFGQERGTDTQYF. The CDR3 DNA reads TGCGCCAGCAGCTTTGGACAGGAGAGGGGCACAGATACGCAGTATTTT.

The chain uses TRBV29-1 and TRBJ2-7, with 12 bases fitting TRBD1. Germline V gene lookup returns CDR1 SQVTM and CDR2 ANQGSEA. J was trimmed by 5 bases and V by 4 bases; bases with no gene match: 6. The CDR3 has 14 residues. CDR3 coding DNA: TGCAGCGTTGTTGGGACAGGGGGCTCTCACGAGCAGTACTTC. Its translation: CSVVGTGGSHEQYF.

This chain uses TRBV23-1 with TRBJ2-7; weak D call: TRBD1 (6 bases). TRBV23-1 counts as an open reading frame of uncertain function. V lost 4 bases, J lost 1 base, and 14 bases lay in between. The CDR3 covers 15 residues. Here the CDR3 reads CASSLHAGTSYEQYF. Written as DNA, the CDR3 is TGCGCCAGCAGTCTCCACGCCGGGACATCCTACGAGCAGTACTTC.

This clone was detected a few times. The rearrangement joins TRBV29-1 to TRBJ1-5; D possibly corresponds to TRBD1 (5 bases). This CDR3 has 13 residues. V lost 4 bases and J lost 5, with 12 bases in between. Germline V gene data show CDR1 as SQVTM and CDR2 as ANQGSEA. The DNA for the CDR3 is TGCAGCGTTGCGCGGGGGGGTGATCAGCCCCAGCATTTT. This codes for CSVARGGDQPQHF.

J is TRBJ1-1 and V is TRBV10-3; TRBD1 is a possible D gene (5 bases). Germline V gene lookup returns CDR1 ENHRY and CDR2 SYGVKD. This CDR3 is built from 14 residues. V dropped 1 base and J dropped 1 base, with 7 bases sitting between them. The CDR3 protein is CAISEWGKNTEAFF. The CDR3 DNA sequence: TGTGCCATCAGTGAGTGGGGGAAGAACACTGAAGCTTTCTTT.

This clone was counted a few times. J is TRBJ1-1 and V is TRBV10-3, with TRBD1 identical over 9 bases. Germline CDR1 is ENHRY and CDR2 is SYGVKD. V lost 5 bases to trimming and J lost 4 bases; unmatched junction nucleotides: 2. This CDR3 spans 13 amino acids. CDR3 sequence (DNA): TGTGCCATCAGTAGACAGGGGGGCACTGAAGCTTTCTTT. Protein sequence: CAISRQGGTEAFF.

V and J are TRBV6-5 and TRBJ2-3, with D perhaps given as TRBD1 or TRBD2 (6 bases each). Germline-derived CDR1 and CDR2 are MNHEY and SVGAGI. The V gene lost 7 bases and the J gene lost 8 bases, with 13 bases spanning the gap. The CDR3 covers 12 residues. CDR3 residues: CASNGGRGTQYF. CDR3 in DNA: TGTGCCAGCAACGGGGGCCGGGGTACGCAGTATTTT.

V is TRBV29-1 and J is TRBJ2-5, with 9 bases fitting TRBD1. The V segment lost 4 bases and the J segment 5 bases; nucleotides outside the gene matches: 5. Germline V gene sequence: CDR1 SQVTM, CDR2 ANQGSEA. The CDR3 extends over 13 amino acids. For the CDR3, the DNA is TGCAGCGTTGGGGGGACAGGGATTGAGACCCAGTACTTC. This translates into CSVGGTGIETQYF.

The J gene is TRBJ2-3, the V gene TRBV7-2; 9 nucleotides line up with TRBD2. This CDR3 spans 14 amino acids. Germline-derived CDR1 and CDR2 are SGHTA and FQGNSA. V shed 3 bases, J shed 8 bases, and the junction held 6 bases outside the gene matches. The CDR3: CASSLGTSLRTQYF. DNA of the CDR3: TGTGCCAGCAGCTTGGGGACTAGCCTCCGTACGCAGTATTTT.

The chain has TRBV9 and TRBJ1-5; D not resolved. Trimming left V 0 bases short and J 5 bases short, with 9 bases between. This CDR3 region has 14 residues. Germline values: CDR1 SGDLS, CDR2 YYNGEE. CDR3 amino acids: CASSVGLSHQPQHF. CDR3 in DNA: TGTGCCAGCAGCGTAGGCCTTTCACATCAGCCCCAGCATTTT. Full variable domain (remainder filled in from reference TRBV9 and TRBJ1-5): DSGVTQTPKHLITATGQRVTLRCSPRSGDLSVYWYQQSLDQGLQFLIQYYNGEERAKGNILERFSAQQFPDLHSELNLSSLELGDSALYFCASSVGLSHQPQHFGDGTRLSIL.

The CDR3 protein is CAWKQGSPLHF. CDR3 nucleotides: TGTGCCTGGAAACAGGGTTCACCCCTCCACTTT. The chain recombines TRBV30 with TRBJ1-6; possibly TRBD1 for D (6 bases). This CDR3 is 11 amino acids long. The ends were cut back, 4 bases at V and 9 bases at J, with 7 bases in the middle. The V gene's germline CDR1 is GTSNPN and CDR2 SVGIG (reference sequence).

The chain links TRBV6-5 to TRBJ1-2; a weak D match, TRBD1 (6 bases). Trimming took 4 bases from V and 7 from J, leaving 19 bases between them. Per germline, CDR1 MNHEY and CDR2 SVGAGI. The CDR3 has 15 residues. The CDR3 region is CASSLSQGLNSGYTF. DNA for the CDR3: TGTGCCAGCAGTTTGTCGCAGGGGTTGAATAGTGGCTACACCTTC.

This chain links TRBV23-1 with TRBJ2-3; D remains unclear. TRBV23-1 is flagged as an ORF with uncertain function. This CDR3 region has 11 residues. V lost 0 bases and J 7 bases, leaving 2 bases between the germline ends. The CDR3 DNA sequence: TGCGCCAGCAGTCAATCCTATACGCAGTATTTT. The encoded protein is CASSQSYTQYF.

The V gene is TRBV9, the J gene TRBJ1-1; possibly TRBD1 for D (6 bases). Trimming pared 4 bases from V and 4 bases from J, leaving 17 bases between. The CDR3 covers 15 residues. CDR1 SGDLS and CDR2 YYNGEE come from the germline V gene. Here the CDR3 DNA reads TGTGCCAGCAGCATTGGGGGCTTCGCAGGCACTGAAGCTTTCTTT. Protein: CASSIGGFAGTEAFF.

The chain combines TRBV29-1 with TRBJ2-5; 10 bases are shared with TRBD1. V lost 3 bases to trimming and J lost 5 bases; unmatched junction nucleotides: 6. CDR3 length equals 14 residues. CDR1 and CDR2 (germline): SQVTM, ANQGSEA. CDR3 nucleotides: TGCAGCGTTGAGAGCGACAGGGGGCAGGAGACCCAGTACTTC. Its protein product is CSVESDRGQETQYF.